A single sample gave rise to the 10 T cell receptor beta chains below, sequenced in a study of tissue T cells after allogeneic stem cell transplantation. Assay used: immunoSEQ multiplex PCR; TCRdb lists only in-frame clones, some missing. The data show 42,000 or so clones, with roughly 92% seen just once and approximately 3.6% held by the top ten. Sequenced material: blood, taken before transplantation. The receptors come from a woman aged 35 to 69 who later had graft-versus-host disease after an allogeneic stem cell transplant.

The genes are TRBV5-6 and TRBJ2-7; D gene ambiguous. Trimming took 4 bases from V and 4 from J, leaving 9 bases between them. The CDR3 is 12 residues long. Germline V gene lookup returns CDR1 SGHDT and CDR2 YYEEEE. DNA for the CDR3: TGTGCCAGCAGCGTGGATTCGTACGAGCAGTACTTC. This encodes CASSVDSYEQYF.

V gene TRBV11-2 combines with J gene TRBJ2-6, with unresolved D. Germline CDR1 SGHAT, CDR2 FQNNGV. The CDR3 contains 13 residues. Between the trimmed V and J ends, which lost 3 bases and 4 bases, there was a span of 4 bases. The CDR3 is CASSFSGANVLTF. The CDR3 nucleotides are TGTGCCAGCAGCTTTTCCGGGGCCAACGTCCTGACTTTC.

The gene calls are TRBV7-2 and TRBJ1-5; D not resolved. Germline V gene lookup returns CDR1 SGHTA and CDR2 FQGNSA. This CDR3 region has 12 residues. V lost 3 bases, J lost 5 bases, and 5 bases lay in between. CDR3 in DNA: TGTGCCAGCAGCTTTCCTCATCAGCCCCAGCATTTT. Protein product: CASSFPHQPQHF.

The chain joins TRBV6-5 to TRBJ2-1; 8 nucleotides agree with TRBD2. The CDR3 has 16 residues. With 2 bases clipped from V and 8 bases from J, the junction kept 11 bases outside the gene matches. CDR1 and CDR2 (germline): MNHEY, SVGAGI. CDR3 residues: CASSYATYGLAHEQFF. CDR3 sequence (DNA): TGTGCCAGCAGTTACGCTACGTACGGACTAGCTCATGAGCAGTTCTTC.

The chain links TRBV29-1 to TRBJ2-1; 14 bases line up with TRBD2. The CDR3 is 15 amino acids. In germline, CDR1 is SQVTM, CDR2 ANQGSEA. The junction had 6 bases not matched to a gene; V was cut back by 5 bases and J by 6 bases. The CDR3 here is CSVTGGLAGANEQFF. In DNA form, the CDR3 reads TGCAGCGTTACGGGGGGACTAGCGGGAGCCAATGAGCAGTTCTTC.

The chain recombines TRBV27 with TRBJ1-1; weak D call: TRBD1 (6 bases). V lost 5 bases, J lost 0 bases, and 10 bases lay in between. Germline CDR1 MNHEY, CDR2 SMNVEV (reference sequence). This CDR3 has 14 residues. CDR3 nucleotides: TGTGCCAGCAGTCACAGGGATTTGAACACTGAAGCTTTCTTT. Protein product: CASSHRDLNTEAFF.

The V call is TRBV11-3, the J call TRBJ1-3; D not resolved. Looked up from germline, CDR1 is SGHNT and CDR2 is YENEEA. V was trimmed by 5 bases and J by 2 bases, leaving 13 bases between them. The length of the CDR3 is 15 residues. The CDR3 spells CASSQTPPPGNTIYF. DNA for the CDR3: TGTGCCAGCAGCCAAACACCTCCGCCTGGAAACACCATATATTTT.

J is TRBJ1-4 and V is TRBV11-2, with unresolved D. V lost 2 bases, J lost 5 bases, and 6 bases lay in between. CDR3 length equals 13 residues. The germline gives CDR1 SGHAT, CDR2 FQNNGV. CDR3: CASSLRQNEKLFF. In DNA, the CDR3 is TGTGCCAGCAGCTTAAGGCAGAATGAAAAACTGTTTTTT.

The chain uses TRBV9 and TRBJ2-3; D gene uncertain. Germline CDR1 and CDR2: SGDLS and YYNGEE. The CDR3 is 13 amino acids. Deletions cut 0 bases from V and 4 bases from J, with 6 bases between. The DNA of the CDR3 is TGTGCCAGCAGCGTAGCTGACCCAGATACGCAGTATTTT. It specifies CASSVADPDTQYF.

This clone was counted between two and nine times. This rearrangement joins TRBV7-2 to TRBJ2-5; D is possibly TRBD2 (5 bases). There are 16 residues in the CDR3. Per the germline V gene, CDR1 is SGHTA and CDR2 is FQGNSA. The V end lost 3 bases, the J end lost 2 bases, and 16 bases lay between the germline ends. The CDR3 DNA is TGTGCCAGCAGCTTCGTCGCCGGGATGATGCAAGAGACCCAGTACTTC. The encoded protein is CASSFVAGMMQETQYF.